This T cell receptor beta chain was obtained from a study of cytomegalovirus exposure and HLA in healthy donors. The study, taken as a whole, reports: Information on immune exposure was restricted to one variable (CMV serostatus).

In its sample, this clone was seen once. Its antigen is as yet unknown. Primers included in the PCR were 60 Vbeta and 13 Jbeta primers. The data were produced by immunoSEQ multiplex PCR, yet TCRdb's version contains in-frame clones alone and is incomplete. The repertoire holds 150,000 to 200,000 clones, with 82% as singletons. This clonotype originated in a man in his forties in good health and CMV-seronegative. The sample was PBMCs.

CDR3 nucleotides: TGTGCCAGCTTGGTTATGAGGGGGATTTACAATGAGCAGTTCTTC. It specifies CASLVMRGIYNEQFF. V and J are TRBV28 and TRBJ2-1; TRBD1 might be the D (6 bases). The length of the CDR3 is 15 residues. Between the trimmed V and J ends, which lost 8 bases and 4 bases, there was a span of 18 bases. The germline V gene has CDR1 MDHEN and CDR2 SYDVKM.